The rows below give T cell receptor beta chains drawn from one sample of a study of early T cells in non-severe SARS-CoV-2 infection. TCRdb reprocessed the 5' RACE reads with MiXCR, giving one entry per CDR3 protein. The sample carries some 67,000 distinct CDR3 sequences, about a tenth recorded once. The sequenced sample was whole blood, obtained at baseline. These receptor sequences come from an adult who was a healthcare worker with PCR-confirmed SARS-CoV-2 infection or an uninfected control (not recorded which). The CDR3 runs from the conserved cysteine through the conserved F or W. Each record gives: D gene, J gene, V gene, CDR3 length, CDR3 protein. D genes are given only for firm matches.

TRBD1,TRBJ2-3,TRBV28,15,CASSRTGGWTDTQYF
TRBD1,TRBJ2-6,TRBV4-2,17,CASSQGEGAAGANVLTF
.,TRBJ2-5,TRBV6-2/TRBV6-3,18,CASSYTRGRPYLQETQYF
.,TRBJ1-1,TRBV6-2/TRBV6-3,13,CASTHRMNTEAFF
TRBD1,TRBJ1-5,TRBV7-9,15,CASSPGGGINQPQHF
TRBD2,TRBJ2-2,TRBV20-1,17,CSARALAGGSNTGELFF
.,TRBJ1-1,TRBV20-1,13,CSARSEGMERAFF
.,TRBJ2-1,TRBV5-1,16,CASSYRPGGESNEQFF
.,TRBJ1-2,TRBV5-1,14,CASSLALDDYGYTF
.,TRBJ2-2,TRBV5-1,15,CASSPGSSGTGELFF
.,TRBJ2-7,TRBV29-1,11,CSVVRSYEQYF
TRBD1,TRBJ1-6,TRBV12-3/TRBV12-4,14,CASSTGTVNSPLHF
.,TRBJ2-1,TRBV25-1,16,CASSDHGGQLDNEQFF
.,TRBJ1-1,TRBV6-1,18,CASSEAPDGIAERTEAFF
.,TRBJ1-3,TRBV6-2/TRBV6-3,13,CASSFPPGNTIYF
.,TRBJ2-7,TRBV12-3/TRBV12-4,13,CASRGAGAYEQYF
.,TRBJ2-2,TRBV6-2/TRBV6-3,15,CASSYVQVNTGELFF
.,TRBJ1-2,TRBV28,13,CASSLTVPNGYTF
.,TRBJ2-6,TRBV19,16,CASSHWRGSGANVLTF
.,TRBJ1-3,TRBV28,18,CASSPPGGRFGAGNTIYF
TRBD1,TRBJ2-1,TRBV20-1,13,CSARDTGEIEQFF
.,TRBJ1-5,TRBV6-5,14,CASRGGGVNQPQHF
.,TRBJ2-1,TRBV2,13,CASSPEGYNEQFF
.,TRBJ2-7,TRBV7-2,15,CASSLAPGRGYEQYF
TRBD2,TRBJ2-3,TRBV7-2,16,CASSLRGGGYTDTQYF
.,TRBJ2-2,TRBV20-1,13,CSATGRDGGELFF
TRBD2,TRBJ2-3,TRBV7-8,16,CASSLFRDYPPDTQYF
.,TRBJ2-1,TRBV12-3/TRBV12-4,13,CASTGDWGNEQFF
TRBD1,TRBJ2-3,TRBV3-1,16,CASSQARTGFTDTQYF
TRBD2,TRBJ2-1,TRBV2,16,CASREYAGTSYNEQFF
.,TRBJ1-2,TRBV29-1,17,CSVEVLPGTSVPYGYTF
.,TRBJ1-6,TRBV15,14,CATSRDSNRSPLHF
.,TRBJ1-1,TRBV5-1,16,CASSTGTGRSNTEAFF
.,TRBJ2-1,TRBV7-2,13,CASSLNREGEQFF
.,TRBJ1-2,TRBV28,15,CASSSIATGNYGYTF
TRBD2,TRBJ2-3,TRBV20-1,15,CSASARVAGTDTQYF
TRBD2,TRBJ2-7,TRBV20-1,16,CSARTLGTSGSYEQYF
TRBD1,TRBJ2-1,TRBV29-1,15,CSVEGGRGKLNEQFF
.,TRBJ2-1,TRBV27,15,CASSLLGQHDNEQFF
.,TRBJ2-7,TRBV7-2,15,CASSLGLGQSYEQYF
.,TRBJ2-6,TRBV7-9,13,CGSGGAGANVLTF
.,TRBJ2-7,TRBV5-5,15,CASSLVTDGPYEQYF
.,TRBJ1-5,TRBV7-2,14,CASSLGGVNQPQHF
.,TRBJ2-5,TRBV20-1,11,CSARRAETQYF
.,TRBJ1-1,TRBV18,14,CASSPELGDTEAFF
.,TRBJ2-7,TRBV28,11,CASSLMSEKYF
TRBD1,TRBJ1-2,TRBV12-3/TRBV12-4,15,CASSPGTGLTYGYTF
.,TRBJ2-1,TRBV3-1,13,CASGLQSYNEQFF
TRBD1,TRBJ2-7,TRBV7-9,16,CASSLAPGQLSYEQYF
.,TRBJ2-1,TRBV18,14,CASSPPPEDSNSFF
.,TRBJ1-2,TRBV5-1,14,CASSLTGNEDGYTF
.,TRBJ1-5,TRBV7-6,15,CASSDSVGADQPQHF
.,TRBJ2-2,TRBV5-4,14,CASSLEDSTGELFF